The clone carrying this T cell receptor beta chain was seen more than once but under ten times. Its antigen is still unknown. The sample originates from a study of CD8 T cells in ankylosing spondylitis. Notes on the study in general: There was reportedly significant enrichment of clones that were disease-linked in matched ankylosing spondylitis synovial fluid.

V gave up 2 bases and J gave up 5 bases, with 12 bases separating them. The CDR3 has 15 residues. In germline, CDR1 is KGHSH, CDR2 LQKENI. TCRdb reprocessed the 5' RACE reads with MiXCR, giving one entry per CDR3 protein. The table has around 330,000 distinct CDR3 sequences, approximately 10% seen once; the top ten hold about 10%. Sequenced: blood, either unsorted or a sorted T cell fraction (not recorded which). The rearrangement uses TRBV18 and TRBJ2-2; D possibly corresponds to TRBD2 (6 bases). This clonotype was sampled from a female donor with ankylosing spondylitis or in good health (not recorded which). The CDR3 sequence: CASSPGSGSTGELFF. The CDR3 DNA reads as TGTGCCAGCTCACCAGGGAGCGGGTCGACCGGGGAGCTGTTTTTT.